The 28 T cell receptor beta chains given below trace back to one sample, sequenced in a study of blood T cell repertoires in COVID-19. The data were produced by immunoSEQ multiplex PCR, yet TCRdb's version contains in-frame clones alone and is incomplete. The table includes fewer than 180,000 clones, 87% detected once. The source material was peripheral blood. The source of these receptors is a woman aged 60-70 years with active or convalescent COVID-19.

J is TRBJ1-2 and V is TRBV7-2; D ambiguous. V dropped 6 bases and J dropped 6 bases, with 8 bases sitting between them. The CDR3 covers 11 residues. CDR1 SGHTA and CDR2 FQGNSA come from the germline V gene. The CDR3 DNA reads TGTGCCAGCAGGGGCGTGGATGGCTACACCTTC. This codes for CASRGVDGYTF.

This clone has a handful of counts. The chain has TRBV30 and TRBJ2-1, with D maybe TRBD2 (7 bases). The length of the CDR3 is 17 residues. Germline lookup yields CDR1 GTSNPN and CDR2 SVGIG (reference sequence). V was pared by 2 bases and J by 0 bases, with 17 bases between. DNA of the CDR3: TGTGCCTGGAGTTTCGCGGGGGCTATTAGCTCCTACAATGAGCAGTTCTTC. Its translation is CAWSFAGAISSYNEQFF.

The chain carries TRBV5-1 and TRBJ2-1, with D tentatively TRBD1 (5 bases). The CDR3 extends over 13 amino acids. CDR1 is SGHRS and CDR2 is YFSETQ in the germline V gene. Trimming took off 0 bases at V and 9 bases at J, with 10 bases between the two ends. DNA of the CDR3: TGCGCCAGCAGCTTGGTTCTCCAGGGTGAGCAGTTCTTC. Amino acids: CASSLVLQGEQFF.

The rearrangement links TRBV7-2 to TRBJ2-2; tentatively, D is TRBD2 (6 bases). Germline V gene sequence: CDR1 SGHTA, CDR2 FQGNSA. V was cut by 5 bases and J by 8 bases, with 15 bases left in between. This CDR3 is 14 amino acids long. This CDR3 reads CASSRDSHRGELFF. In DNA form, the CDR3 reads TGTGCCAGCAGCAGGGACTCACACAGGGGGGAGCTGTTTTTT.

CDR3 sequence (DNA): TGCGCCAGCAGCCAAGAGACAGGGGCCAATCAGCCCCAGCATTTT. It encodes CASSQETGANQPQHF. The rearrangement uses TRBV4-1 and TRBJ1-5, with 8 bases that match TRBD1. Trimming removed 0 bases from V and 3 bases from J; junction bases left unmatched: 1. This CDR3 has 15 amino acids. Germline V gene data show CDR1 as MGHRA and CDR2 as YSYEKL.

The CDR3 coding sequence is TGTGCCAGCAGCCCAACAACAGGGGAGATGAACACTGAAGCTTTCTTT. Residues: CASSPTTGEMNTEAFF. V gene TRBV7-6 combines with J gene TRBJ1-1; 7 nucleotides agree with TRBD1. Germline CDR1 is SGHVS and CDR2 is FNYEAQ. This CDR3 has 16 amino acids. Trimming removed 5 bases from V and 0 bases from J; junction bases left unmatched: 9.

The CDR3 protein is CASSSTSGGYEQYF. The DNA of the CDR3 is TGTGCCAGCAGCTCAACTTCAGGAGGCTACGAGCAGTACTTC. V is TRBV7-9 and J is TRBJ2-7, with D possibly being TRBD2 (5 bases). V was trimmed by 4 bases and J by 3 bases, leaving 13 bases between them. CDR1 is SEHNR and CDR2 is FQNEAQ in the germline V gene (reference sequence). This CDR3 contains 14 residues. The full variable domain, completed using reference TRBV7-9 and TRBJ2-7, is DTGVSQNPRHKITKRGQNVTFRCDPISEHNRLYWYRQTLGQGPEFLTYFQNEAQLEKSRLLSDRFSAERPKGSFSTLEIQRTEQGDSAMYLCASSSTSGGYEQYFGPGTRLTVT.

The chain uses TRBV19 and TRBJ2-1; D gene unclear. CDR1 is LNHDA and CDR2 is SQIVND in the germline V gene (reference sequence). This CDR3 comprises 13 residues. V lost 7 bases, J lost 5 bases, and 12 bases lay in between. The CDR3 sequence is CASTLPPHNEQFF. The CDR3 coding sequence is TGTGCCAGTACCCTCCCTCCCCACAATGAGCAGTTCTTC.

This chain uses TRBV2 with TRBJ2-7; D is perhaps TRBD2 (5 bases). Germline-derived CDR1 and CDR2 are SNHLY and FYNNEI. Trimming cost V 1 base and J 4 bases, with 20 bases left between them. The CDR3 length is 17 residues. CDR3 nucleotides: TGTGCCAGCAGTGAAGGCGTTGTGAGGGAAAATTCGTACGAGCAGTACTTC. Translated: CASSEGVVRENSYEQYF.

This chain uses TRBV10-3 with TRBJ2-1; D is uncertain. The V and J ends lost 5 bases and 5 bases respectively, with 4 bases between them. This CDR3 spans 11 amino acids. The germline V gene encodes CDR1 ENHRY and CDR2 SYGVKD. DNA of the CDR3: TGTGCCATCAGTTATAACAATGAGCAGTTCTTC. The encoded protein is CAISYNNEQFF.

This chain joins TRBV10-3 and TRBJ2-1; no definite D call. The CDR3 extends over 14 amino acids. Trimming pared 4 bases from V and 8 bases from J, leaving 15 bases between. Germline V gives CDR1 ENHRY, CDR2 SYGVKD. The CDR3 nucleotides are TGTGCCATCAGTGGTAGGCCCCTCGAGGATGAGCAGTTCTTC. Translating it yields CAISGRPLEDEQFF.

V gene TRBV6-5 combines with J gene TRBJ1-1; D gene unclear. Per the germline V gene, CDR1 is MNHEY and CDR2 is SVGAGI. This CDR3 has 11 residues. With 6 bases removed from V and 3 bases from J, the gap between germline ends came to 5 bases. DNA for the CDR3: TGTGCCAGCAGCATGTACACTGAAGCTTTCTTT. Residues: CASSMYTEAFF.

This chain links TRBV2 with TRBJ1-5, with D perhaps TRBD1 (6 bases). CDR3 length equals 11 residues. Per germline, CDR1 SNHLY and CDR2 FYNNEI. Trimming pared 6 bases from V and 7 bases from J, leaving 7 bases between. In DNA, the CDR3 is TGTGCCAGCAGAGGGGGACAGCCCCAGCATTTT. Amino acids: CASRGGQPQHF.

This chain uses TRBV19 with TRBJ1-4; 7 bases align to TRBD1. Germline V gene sequence: CDR1 LNHDA, CDR2 SQIVND (reference sequence). Germline trimming cut 3 bases from V and 5 bases from J; bases unmatched to any gene: 3. This CDR3 has 14 amino acids. The CDR3 DNA is TGTGCCAGTAGTATGGGGACAGCCAATGAAAAACTGTTTTTT. This translates into CASSMGTANEKLFF.

This clone was seen a few times. The chain recombines TRBV4-1 with TRBJ2-7; D not certain. Germline V lookup: CDR1 MGHRA, CDR2 YSYEKL. The CDR3 is 18 residues long. The V and J ends lost 2 bases and 1 base respectively, with 21 bases between them. CDR3 bases: TGCGCCAGCAGCCAATCCTCCGCGAATCCCGTAACGTCCTACGAGCAGTACTTC. This codes for CASSQSSANPVTSYEQYF.

V and J are TRBV5-1 and TRBJ1-1, with 9 bases that match TRBD1. Germline-derived CDR1 and CDR2 are SGHRS and YFSETQ. CDR3 length: 14 residues. Trimming cost V 6 bases and J 3 bases; bases outside gene matches: 6. As DNA, the CDR3 is TGCGCCAGCACCCTACAGGGGGCAGACACTGAAGCTTTCTTT. It encodes CASTLQGADTEAFF. Full variable domain (outside the CDR3, taken from reference TRBV5-1 and TRBJ1-1): KAGVTQTPRYLIKTRGQQVTLSCSPISGHRSVSWYQQTPGQGLQFLFEYFSETQRNKGNFPGRFSGRQFSNSRSEMNVSTLELGDSALYLCASTLQGADTEAFFGQGTRLTVV.

The genes are TRBV6-5 and TRBJ1-1; D gene ambiguous. The CDR3 runs 14 residues. Germline V gene sequence: CDR1 MNHEY, CDR2 SVGAGI. V was trimmed by 6 bases and J by 1 base, leaving 12 bases between them. The CDR3 region has the DNA TGTGCCAGCAGGCTAGGACGGGAGAACACTGAAGCTTTCTTT. Amino acid sequence: CASRLGRENTEAFF.

This clone was observed a few times. The V call is TRBV6-5, the J call TRBJ2-6; maybe TRBD1 (5 bases). V lost 6 bases and J 6 bases, leaving 12 bases between the germline ends. This CDR3 contains 14 residues. The germline CDR1 and CDR2 sequences are MNHEY and SVGAGI. The CDR3 bases are TGTGCCAGCAGGGGCGGCAGGGAGGCCAACGTCCTGACTTTC. It encodes CASRGGREANVLTF.

The chain couples TRBV10-3 to TRBJ2-7, with D maybe TRBD2 (7 bases). This CDR3 spans 13 amino acids. Looked up from germline, CDR1 is ENHRY and CDR2 is SYGVKD. The ends were cut back, 6 bases at V and 6 bases at J, with 15 bases in the middle. The CDR3 sequence: CAIRDNREGEQYF. DNA for the CDR3: TGTGCCATCAGGGACAACAGGGAGGGCGAGCAGTACTTC.

The V and J genes are TRBV28 and TRBJ2-1; maybe TRBD2 (5 bases). V shed 6 bases and J shed 0 bases, with 15 bases lying between them. Germline V gene data show CDR1 as MDHEN and CDR2 as SYDVKM. The CDR3 has 16 residues. The CDR3 nucleotides are TGTGCCAGCAGAACCCAACAAACTAGCTCCTACAATGAGCAGTTCTTC. It yields the protein CASRTQQTSSYNEQFF.

This chain connects TRBV6-1 to TRBJ2-7, with a weak D call TRBD2 (6 bases). V was clipped by 2 bases and J by 0 bases, with 11 bases between them. Germline values: CDR1 MNHNS, CDR2 SASEGT. The CDR3 has 15 amino acids. CDR3 DNA sequence: TGTGCCAGCAGTGAATATGGGGGGAGCTCCTACGAGCAGTACTTC. This gives the protein CASSEYGGSSYEQYF.

This sequence joins TRBV10-2 and TRBJ2-7, with TRBD2 matching 8 bases. The CDR3 contains 15 residues. Germline-derived CDR1 and CDR2 are WSHSY and SAAADI. V was clipped by 4 bases and J by 2 bases; unmatched bases: 7. CDR3 residues: CASSGFGAGAYEQYF. The CDR3 bases are TGCGCCAGCAGTGGTTTCGGAGCGGGGGCCTACGAGCAGTACTTC.

This chain uses TRBV7-9 with TRBJ2-5; 10 positions match TRBD1. Germline loops: CDR1 SEHNR, CDR2 FQNEAQ (reference sequence). With V trimmed by 10 bases and J by 2 bases, 10 bases remained unmatched. This CDR3 spans 15 amino acids. The DNA of the CDR3 is TGTGCCACCGCCGGACAGGGGGGGTTACAAGAGACCCAGTACTTC. Amino acids: CATAGQGGLQETQYF.

This clone was seen once. The rearrangement links TRBV3-1 (or the pseudogene TRBV3-2) to TRBJ1-5; 8 positions match TRBD1. The V gene's germline CDR1 is LGHDT and CDR2 YNNKEL (reference sequence). CDR3 length: 17 amino acids. The V segment lost 1 base and the J segment 5 bases; nucleotides outside the gene matches: 10. The CDR3: CASSQAWSGGVDQPQHF. As DNA, the CDR3 is TGTGCCAGCAGCCAAGCCTGGTCAGGGGGCGTCGATCAGCCCCAGCATTTT.

This clone showed up just once. The chain carries TRBV18 and TRBJ1-3; no definite D call. The CDR3 consists of 15 residues. V dropped 0 bases and J dropped 3 bases, with 9 bases sitting between them. Looked up from germline, CDR1 is KGHSH and CDR2 is LQKENI. CDR3 coding DNA: TGTGCCAGCTCACCACCGGCCAGAAATGGAAACACCATATATTTT. Amino acid sequence: CASSPPARNGNTIYF.

The count of this clone is one. This chain uses TRBV19 with TRBJ1-2, with D possibly being TRBD1 (6 bases). Germline lookup yields CDR1 LNHDA and CDR2 SQIVND (reference sequence). V gave up 6 bases and J gave up 4 bases, with 12 bases separating them. The CDR3 has 13 residues. The CDR3, as DNA: TGTGCCAGTAGGTCACAGGGTCCCTATGGCTACACCTTC. Encoded protein: CASRSQGPYGYTF.

V and J are TRBV19 and TRBJ1-2, with TRBD1 matching 7 bases. Germline-derived CDR1 and CDR2 are LNHDA and SQIVND (reference sequence). The CDR3 spans 15 residues. Trimming removed 1 base from V and 4 bases from J; junction bases left unmatched: 6. CDR3 in DNA: TGTGCCAGTAGTATAGCCGGGACAGCTCTCTATGGCTACACCTTC. Protein sequence: CASSIAGTALYGYTF.

This clone has more than one count but fewer than ten. The chain recombines TRBV7-9 with TRBJ2-1, with 7 positions matching TRBD1. Germline assignment: CDR1 SEHNR and CDR2 FQNEAQ (reference sequence). The CDR3 extends over 15 amino acids. After removal of 1 base from V and 2 bases from J, the junction contained 2 bases not matched to a gene. The CDR3, as DNA: TGTGCCAGCAGCTTAGGTGGGACAGCCTACAATGAGCAGTTCTTC. Translation gives CASSLGGTAYNEQFF.